One sample yielded the 6 T cell receptor beta chains listed below, sequenced in a study of blood T cell repertoires in COVID-19. The assay was immunoSEQ multiplex PCR, and TCRdb's table has in-frame clones only and misses some. This sample has under 200,000 clones, with more than 80% found just once. The sequencing input was peripheral blood. These receptors originate from a man in his forties or fifties with acute or convalescent COVID-19.

This clone came up once. This chain joins TRBV9 and TRBJ2-6; D remains ambiguous. The CDR3 extends over 16 amino acids. V was shortened by 3 bases and J by 0 bases, with 10 bases between the two germline ends. In germline, CDR1 is SGDLS, CDR2 YYNGEE. This chain's CDR3 is CASSAHRSSGANVLTF. CDR3 nucleotides: TGTGCCAGCAGCGCCCACAGAAGCTCTGGGGCCAACGTCCTGACTTTC.

The sample holds a few counts of this clone. Compared with germline, one end of the junction differs, possibly owing to a read error. The chain links TRBV6-4 to TRBJ2-2, with D possibly being TRBD2 (6 bases). CDR3 length: 14 residues. The germline V gene has CDR1 MRHNA and CDR2 SNTAGT. The CDR3 spells CASSNSRGTGELFF. CDR3 sequence (DNA): TGTGCCAGCAGTAACTCTCGGGGGACCGGGGAGCTGTTTTTT.

On this clone itself: The same CDR3 can be traced to other DNA sequences in this sample. The rearrangement uses TRBV5-1 and TRBJ1-4, with 9 bases fitting TRBD1. J gave up 1 base and V 0 bases, and 1 base lay outside the gene matches. The length of the CDR3 is 16 residues. From germline, CDR1 is SGHRS and CDR2 YFSETQ. The CDR3 sequence is CASSLAGQGTNEKLFF. The CDR3 region has the DNA TGCGCCAGCAGCTTGGCGGGACAGGGAACTAATGAAAAACTGTTTTTT.

The V and J genes are TRBV19 and TRBJ2-7; weak D call: TRBD2 (5 bases). CDR3 size: 14 residues. The V and J ends lost 8 bases and 0 bases respectively, with 14 bases between them. The germline V gene has CDR1 LNHDA and CDR2 SQIVND (reference sequence). In nucleotides, the CDR3 is TGTGCCAGTCCACCCCGGAGGAGCTCCTACGAGCAGTACTTC. Encoded protein: CASPPRRSSYEQYF.

V gene TRBV7-9 combines with J gene TRBJ1-5, with 10 nucleotides matching TRBD1. Per the germline V gene, CDR1 is SEHNR and CDR2 is FQNEAQ (reference sequence). With V trimmed by 4 bases and J by 3 bases, 3 bases remained unmatched. The CDR3 is 15 residues long. The chain's CDR3 is CASSSDRGTNQPQHF. CDR3 sequence (DNA): TGTGCCAGCAGCTCGGACAGGGGGACCAATCAGCCCCAGCATTTT.

The V gene is TRBV11-3, the J gene TRBJ2-2, with TRBD1 matching 9 bases. There are 18 residues in the CDR3. Trimming took 4 bases from V and 2 from J; bases not matched to a gene: 11. Germline CDR1 reads SGHNT; CDR2 reads YENEEA. CDR3 in amino acids: CASSSPVGQGLNTGELFF. CDR3 bases: TGTGCCAGCAGCTCCCCCGTTGGACAGGGGCTTAACACCGGGGAGCTGTTTTTT.